The rows below give T cell receptor beta chains drawn from one sample of a study of blood T cell repertoires in COVID-19. Sequencing was performed with immunoSEQ multiplex PCR; in TCRdb, only in-frame clones are kept and a portion is missing. The profile shows over 150,000 clones, 70% to 90% of them singletons. The source material was peripheral blood. These receptors were collected from a man aged 45-65 years with active or convalescent COVID-19. Each CDR3 is given with its conserved first and last residue. Each record gives: V gene, J gene, D gene, CDR3 protein, CDR3 DNA. The D gene is left open where the match is weak.

V: TRBV27
J: TRBJ2-7
D: TRBD2
CDR3: CASSYAGGVSYEQYF
DNA: TGTGCCAGCAGTTACGCGGGGGGGGTCTCCTACGAGCAGTACTTC

V: TRBV4-3
J: TRBJ2-2
D: .
CDR3: CASSQVSLAGELFF
DNA: TGCGCCAGCAGCCAAGTGTCCTTAGCCGGGGAGCTGTTTTTT

V: TRBV5-3
J: TRBJ2-1
D: TRBD1
CDR3: CARSHTVGQGAWLYNEQFF
DNA: TGTGCCAGAAGCCATACGGTAGGGCAGGGGGCCTGGTTGTACAATGAGCAGTTCTTC

V: TRBV4-2
J: TRBJ2-5
D: .
CDR3: CASSQVPGQETQYF
DNA: TGTGCCAGCAGCCAAGTTCCCGGCCAAGAGACCCAGTACTTC

V: TRBV11-3
J: TRBJ1-2
D: .
CDR3: CASSLTQFYGYTF
DNA: TGTGCCAGCAGCTTGACACAGTTCTATGGCTACACCTTC

V: TRBV9
J: TRBJ2-3
D: .
CDR3: CASSVGNSGATDTQYF
DNA: TGTGCCAGCAGCGTAGGGAATAGCGGAGCGACAGATACGCAGTATTTT

V: TRBV4-3
J: TRBJ2-7
D: .
CDR3: CASSRELDSSYEQYF
DNA: TGCGCCAGCAGCCGCGAATTAGACTCTTCCTACGAGCAGTACTTC

V: TRBV11-2
J: TRBJ2-1
D: TRBD2
CDR3: CASSLVIGRGPYNEQFF
DNA: TGTGCCAGCAGCCTTGTAATCGGGAGGGGCCCTTACAATGAGCAGTTCTTC

V: TRBV6-2/TRBV6-3
J: TRBJ2-5
D: .
CDR3: CASSRASLIQETQYF
DNA: TGTGCCAGCAGCAGAGCGAGCCTGATCCAAGAGACCCAGTACTTC

V: TRBV6-4
J: TRBJ1-4
D: TRBD1
CDR3: CASSVNRGEKLFF
DNA: TGTGCCAGCAGTGTCAACAGGGGAGAAAAACTGTTTTTT

V: TRBV11-3
J: TRBJ2-1
D: TRBD2
CDR3: CASSLSGRGNEQFF
DNA: TGTGCCAGCAGCTTGAGCGGGAGGGGTAATGAGCAGTTCTTC

V: TRBV7-8
J: TRBJ2-1
D: .
CDR3: CASSLERNEQFF
DNA: TGTGCCAGCAGCTTGGAGCGGAATGAGCAGTTCTTC

V: TRBV4-3
J: TRBJ1-2
D: TRBD1
CDR3: CASSQGQGYGGYTF
DNA: TGCGCCAGCAGCCAAGGACAGGGGTACGGTGGCTACACCTTC

V: TRBV5-4
J: TRBJ2-7
D: .
CDR3: CASSRFSLTRDFAYEQYF
DNA: TGTGCCAGCAGCAGATTCTCCCTCACACGGGACTTTGCCTACGAGCAGTACTTC

V: TRBV27
J: TRBJ1-2
D: .
CDR3: CASSAGEGLKRGGYTF
DNA: TGTGCCAGCAGCGCGGGGGAGGGGTTAAAAAGAGGGGGCTACACCTTC

V: TRBV5-5
J: TRBJ1-1
D: .
CDR3: CASSRNRVGEAFF
DNA: TGTGCCAGCAGCCGAAACAGGGTCGGGGAAGCTTTCTTT

V: TRBV9
J: TRBJ1-2
D: TRBD1
CDR3: CASSMPGQGLYGYTF
DNA: TGTGCCAGCAGCATGCCGGGACAGGGGCTCTATGGCTACACCTTC

V: TRBV7-2
J: TRBJ2-7
D: .
CDR3: CASSLAPLSPYEQYF
DNA: TGTGCCAGCAGCTTAGCGCCTTTGAGCCCCTACGAGCAGTACTTC

V: TRBV4-1
J: TRBJ1-5
D: TRBD1
CDR3: CASSQYQGGNQPQHF
DNA: TGCGCCAGCAGCCAATACCAGGGGGGAAATCAGCCCCAGCATTTT

V: TRBV14
J: TRBJ1-3
D: .
CDR3: CASSQDSGVGGNTIYF
DNA: TGTGCCAGCAGCCAAGATTCGGGGGTGGGCGGAAACACCATATATTTT

V: TRBV19
J: TRBJ2-5
D: .
CDR3: CASSMEREETQYF
DNA: TGTGCCAGTAGTATGGAGAGGGAGGAGACCCAGTACTTC